This T cell receptor (beta chain) emerged from a study of T cells in tumors and immune-related adverse events (dated by TCRdb to the early 2020s). The germline V and J ends show losses of 4 bases and 4 bases respectively, and no gene match explains 7 bases of the junction. Looking up the germline V gene yields CDR1 SGHRS and CDR2 YFSETQ. From the cysteine through the phenylalanine, the CDR3 covers 14 amino acids. Just CDR3 DNA is preserved here, 42 bases in frame from base 1. The TCR beta locus was amplified and sequenced using the immunoSEQ assay, from which bulk TCR Vbeta CDR3 data were obtained. In the authors' own workflow: CDR3s were excluded if they were non-productive, were shorter than 7 amino acids, or did not start with C or end with F/W. Analysis was limited to specimens with at least 1000 reads, and clonotypes were defined at the amino acid level. To compute clonality, Pielou's evenness was subtracted from 1. To equalize library sizes, abundance-weighted random subsampling with replacement was performed and repeated 100 times so that 95% confidence intervals could be reported. Repertoire overlap was quantified with the Morisita overlap index, and the top 40 clones per specimen were checked for overlap with the irAE. Entries here come from immuneACCESS through TCRdb and include only in-frame sequences with V and J called. Some clones fail to appear in such tables; in the studies checked, an unresolved V gene covers under half of the shortfall, and the cause of the remainder is unknown. V, J and clone size are those of that table, while D and trimming were read from the DNA. This sample is represented by about 590 clones; approximately 90% of them were singletons. The top ten constitute roughly 10% of the sample.

This clone was counted a single time. Its specific antigen is unknown. Base qualities are not recorded, but no much larger clone differs from it by a single base. Reading the label with the study, this specimen's treatment or condition is: nivolumab (PD-1 blockade) given before sampling. The DNeasy Blood and Tissue Kit was used to extract DNA from the formalin-fixed paraffin-embedded specimens. The material sequenced was tumor tissue, taken from a patient treated with anti-PD-1 therapy. Recombination connected TRBV5-1 to TRBJ2-7; 8 middle bases align to TRBD2. The source of this sequence is a female donor with metastatic renal cell carcinoma. The CDR3 protein: CASSDGGAIYEQYF. The DNA is TGCGCCAGCAGCGACGGGGGGGCAATATACGAGCAGTACTTC.